This T cell receptor (beta chain) was observed in a study of T-cell memory formation after mild COVID-19. TCRdb fed the 5' RACE reads into MiXCR, producing one record per CDR3 protein. The repertoire consists of more than 100,000 distinct CDR3 sequences, with about 5.9% occurring once and the leading ten covering 2% to 2.5%. Germline CDR1 and CDR2: MNHEY and SMNVEV (reference sequence). This CDR3 comprises 13 residues. V shed 6 bases, J shed 1 base, and the junction held 2 bases outside the gene matches. The chain has TRBV27 and TRBJ2-7, with 8 bases aligning to TRBD1. This TCR was sampled from an adult woman who had mild COVID-19 (a few samples of this study predate the infection). Cell type and time point are not known. Sequencing was performed on PBMCs or a T cell subset sorted from them (not recorded which). The CDR3 spells CASRGQVSYEQYF. The CDR3 bases are TGTGCCAGCAGGGGACAGGTTTCCTACGAGCAGTACTTC.